Below are 24 T cell receptor beta chains sequenced from a single sample in a study of blood T cell repertoires in COVID-19. TCRdb keeps only in-frame clones here, not all; method: immunoSEQ multiplex PCR. The data contain about 230,000 clones, roughly nine tenths of them singletons. Sequences were obtained from PBMCs or T cells enriched from blood (not recorded which). The receptors originated from a woman aged 25 to 39 with acute COVID-19.

The chain uses TRBV7-2 and TRBJ2-2, with D perhaps TRBD1 (6 bases). Germline V gene lookup returns CDR1 SGHTA and CDR2 FQGNSA. Deletions cut 4 bases from V and 7 bases from J, with 22 bases between. There are 17 residues in the CDR3. CDR3 sequence (DNA): TGTGCCAGCAGCTCACCCCCTCAGGGTTGGGGGCTCGGGGAGCTGTTTTTT. Its protein product is CASSSPPQGWGLGELFF.

This clone appeared a few times. The chain has TRBV7-9 and TRBJ1-3; 7 bases are a match to TRBD1. This CDR3 has 14 amino acids. The germline gives CDR1 SEHNR, CDR2 FQNEAQ (reference sequence). V was clipped by 2 bases and J by 4 bases; unmatched bases: 2. DNA of the CDR3: TGTGCCAGCAGCTTAACGGGACAGGGAAACACCATATATTTT. Protein: CASSLTGQGNTIYF. The full variable domain, its missing parts supplied by reference TRBV7-9 and TRBJ1-3, is DTGVSQNPRHKITKRGQNVTFRCDPISEHNRLYWYRQTLGQGPEFLTYFQNEAQLEKSRLLSDRFSAERPKGSFSTLEIQRTEQGDSAMYLCASSLTGQGNTIYFGEGSWLTVV.

In the case of this clone: This sample also contains other DNA sequences that code for the same CDR3. The rearrangement joins TRBV7-3 to TRBJ1-1; 7 positions match TRBD1. The CDR3 totals 13 residues. The V gene end was trimmed by 0 bases and the J gene end by 5 bases; junction bases not matched to a gene: 0. Germline V gene sequence: CDR1 SGHTA, CDR2 FQGTGA. CDR3 nucleotides: TGTGCCAGCAGCTTAACGACAGGGACTGAAGCTTTCTTT. Translated, it gives CASSLTTGTEAFF. Full variable domain (outside the CDR3, taken from reference TRBV7-3 and TRBJ1-1): GAGVSQTPSNKVTEKGKYVELRCDPISGHTALYWYRQSLGQGPEFLIYFQGTGAADDSGLPNDRFFAVRPEGSVSTLKIQRTERGDSAVYLCASSLTTGTEAFFGQGTRLTVV.

This chain joins TRBV27 and TRBJ2-7; 8 nucleotides match TRBD1. Losses at the gene ends were 5 bases for V and 0 bases for J; bases not matched to a gene: 3. There are 14 residues in the CDR3. Germline loops: CDR1 MNHEY, CDR2 SMNVEV (reference sequence). This CDR3 is CASSVGQGSYEQYF. Written as DNA, the CDR3 is TGTGCCAGCAGTGTTGGACAGGGCTCCTACGAGCAGTACTTC.

J is TRBJ2-1 and V is TRBV11-2; 7 nucleotides agree with TRBD2. This CDR3 spans 13 amino acids. V lost 8 bases to trimming and J lost 5 bases; unmatched junction nucleotides: 6. Germline V gene data show CDR1 as SGHAT and CDR2 as FQNNGV. CDR3 nucleotides: TGTGCCAGCTGGGGAGGGCCGAACAATGAGCAGTTCTTC. Translating gives CASWGGPNNEQFF.

The CDR3 nucleotides read TGTGCCAGCAGTGCAATAAAGTGGGGGGTTGACTATGGCTACACCTTC. Protein product: CASSAIKWGVDYGYTF. This chain joins TRBV27 and TRBJ1-2; possibly TRBD1 for D (5 bases). The germline V gene has CDR1 MNHEY and CDR2 SMNVEV (reference sequence). The CDR3 covers 16 residues. Trimming removed 5 bases at V and 3 bases at J, with 19 bases between.

This clone is a singleton in its sample. V usage is TRBV5-1 and J usage is TRBJ1-2; 7 nucleotides agree with TRBD1. The length of the CDR3 is 13 residues. V dropped 3 bases and J dropped 4; count of bases not matched to a gene: 3. Germline V gene lookup returns CDR1 SGHRS and CDR2 YFSETQ. CDR3 sequence (DNA): TGCGCCAGCAGCTCCCGGGACAGCTATGGCTACACCTTC. Translating it yields CASSSRDSYGYTF.

CDR3 in DNA: TGTGCCAGCAGTTACATAGCCAGGAGCGGGAATTCACCCCTCCACTTT. Encoded protein: CASSYIARSGNSPLHF. The chain combines TRBV6-5 with TRBJ1-6; D not certain. V lost 2 bases to trimming and J lost 7 bases, with 15 bases between them. The CDR3 is 16 amino acids. CDR1 MNHEY and CDR2 SVGAGI come from the germline V gene.

The chain recombines TRBV5-6 with TRBJ2-7; D uncertain. In germline, CDR1 is SGHDT, CDR2 YYEEEE. This CDR3 spans 14 amino acids. V shed 2 bases and J shed 6 bases, with 15 bases lying between them. The CDR3 here is CASSFYTVRIEQYF. The CDR3 nucleotides read TGTGCCAGCAGCTTCTATACGGTCAGGATCGAGCAGTACTTC.

This clone was picked up one time. This sequence joins TRBV2 and TRBJ1-5; D is unresolved. This CDR3 has 15 residues. CDR1 is SNHLY, CDR2 FYNNEI, per germline. The germline V and J ends were trimmed by 6 bases and 0 bases, with 12 bases remaining between them. CDR3 bases: TGTGCCAGCAGGGGCAGCTCTTATAGCAATCAGCCCCAGCATTTT. This codes for CASRGSSYSNQPQHF.

A few counts support this clone. The chain couples TRBV7-2 to TRBJ2-1, with D perhaps matching TRBD1 (5 bases). Trimming took 1 base from V and 6 from J, leaving 10 bases between them. Per the germline V gene, CDR1 is SGHTA and CDR2 is FQGNSA. CDR3 size: 14 residues. CDR3 residues: CASSLGAGINEQFF. Written as DNA, the CDR3 is TGTGCCAGCAGCTTAGGGGCAGGGATCAATGAGCAGTTCTTC.

This clone was observed a handful of times. The chain is built from TRBV5-1 and TRBJ2-5; possible D gene TRBD1, 6 bases. In germline, CDR1 is SGHRS, CDR2 YFSETQ. The CDR3 sequence is 15 residues long. Trimming shortened V by 1 base and J by 4 bases, and 14 bases separated the two germline ends. Here the CDR3 DNA reads TGCGCCAGCAGCTTGATTCAGGGGTCGGTAGAGACCCAGTACTTC. Its translation is CASSLIQGSVETQYF.

CDR3 bases: TGTGCCAGTAGCCCCAGGGGTCCGGACACTGAAGCTTTCTTT. It encodes CASSPRGPDTEAFF. The chain recombines TRBV19 with TRBJ1-1, with D possibly TRBD1 on 6 matching bases. The V end lost 6 bases, the J end lost 3 bases, and 14 bases lay between the germline ends. Germline lookup yields CDR1 LNHDA and CDR2 SQIVND (reference sequence). The CDR3 length is 14 residues.

About this clone: The sample has other DNA sequences that encode this CDR3 too. This chain connects TRBV5-1 to TRBJ2-7; D might be TRBD1 (5 bases). Germline lookup yields CDR1 SGHRS and CDR2 YFSETQ. The V and J ends lost 0 bases and 4 bases respectively, with 11 bases between them. The CDR3 sequence is 14 residues long. As DNA, the CDR3 is TGCGCCAGCAGCTTGGGAGCAGGGTCGTACGAGCAGTACTTC. Translated, it gives CASSLGAGSYEQYF. The complete variable domain, with remaining parts taken from reference TRBV5-1 and TRBJ2-7, reads KAGVTQTPRYLIKTRGQQVTLSCSPISGHRSVSWYQQTPGQGLQFLFEYFSETQRNKGNFPGRFSGRQFSNSRSEMNVSTLELGDSALYLCASSLGAGSYEQYFGPGTRLTVT.

This chain connects TRBV7-2 to TRBJ2-7; 9 bases match TRBD1. The CDR3 spans 14 residues. V dropped 5 bases and J dropped 3; count of bases not matched to a gene: 5. Germline V gives CDR1 SGHTA, CDR2 FQGNSA. The CDR3 DNA follows: TGTGCCAGCAGCCAGGGACAGGGTCACTACGAGCAGTACTTC. Translation gives CASSQGQGHYEQYF.

The chain joins TRBV6-2 or TRBV6-3 to TRBJ1-2; D is ambiguous. The germline gives CDR1 MNHEY, CDR2 SVGEGT. V was cut by 0 bases and J by 0 bases, with 8 bases left in between. CDR3 length equals 15 residues. CDR3 DNA: TGTGCCAGCAGTTACTCTACAGTCCCTAACTATGGCTACACCTTC. It specifies CASSYSTVPNYGYTF.

The V and J genes are TRBV5-6 and TRBJ2-7; 7 nucleotides align to TRBD2. The J segment lost 6 bases and the V segment lost 5 bases, leaving 5 bases of the junction unmatched. This CDR3 has 12 amino acids. The V gene's germline CDR1 is SGHDT and CDR2 YYEEEE. CDR3 loop: CASSFERGEQYF. The CDR3 DNA reads as TGTGCCAGCAGTTTTGAGCGGGGCGAGCAGTACTTC.

This clone was counted at least ten times. Its ends do not fully match the called genes, so a read error is possible. The chain carries TRBV25-1 and TRBJ2-5, with D tentatively TRBD1 (6 bases). In germline, CDR1 is MGHDK, CDR2 SYGVNS. The CDR3 extends over 16 amino acids. The CDR3: CASSDKTGADQETQYF. CDR3 in DNA: TGTGCCAGCAGTGACAAGACAGGAGCGGACCAGGAGACCCAGTACTTC.

This chain uses TRBV28 with TRBJ1-4, with D possibly matching TRBD1 (6 bases). Trimming stripped 7 bases from V and 8 bases from J, with 20 bases between. There are 15 residues in the CDR3. Per germline, CDR1 MDHEN and CDR2 SYDVKM. CDR3 sequence reads: CASTTIATGNEKLFF. Written as DNA, the CDR3 is TGTGCCAGCACCACCATCGCAACAGGGAACGAAAAACTGTTTTTT.

The chain employs TRBV10-3 and TRBJ1-3; a weak D match, TRBD1 (5 bases). There are 14 residues in the CDR3. Between the trimmed V and J ends, which lost 3 bases and 4 bases, there was a span of 10 bases. CDR1 is ENHRY, CDR2 SYGVKD, per germline. This CDR3 is CAISDSGMGNTIYF. The CDR3 nucleotides are TGTGCCATCAGTGATTCAGGGATGGGAAACACCATATATTTT.

This chain joins TRBV28 and TRBJ1-1; no definite D call. The CDR3 contains 12 residues. The V and J ends lost 6 bases and 6 bases respectively, with 11 bases between them. Looked up from germline, CDR1 is MDHEN and CDR2 is SYDVKM. The CDR3 DNA reads TGTGCCAGCAGACCAGGTCACTCTGAAGCTTTCTTT. Protein product: CASRPGHSEAFF.

The genes are TRBV24-1 and TRBJ2-1; 7 positions match TRBD1. This CDR3 is 15 amino acids long. Trimming at V came to 3 bases and at J to 8 bases, leaving 9 bases not matched to a gene. Germline V lookup: CDR1 KGHDR, CDR2 SFDVKD. The CDR3 bases are TGTGCCACCAGTGATCCGGGACAGAACGGGCATGAGCAGTTCTTC. This encodes CATSDPGQNGHEQFF.

The J gene is TRBJ1-1, the V gene TRBV2; tentative D call: TRBD1 (6 bases). V was clipped by 5 bases and J by 1 base, with 14 bases between them. The germline V gene encodes CDR1 SNHLY and CDR2 FYNNEI. The CDR3 is 15 residues long. The CDR3 DNA is TGTGCCAGCAGTTGGGGGGGGCCGAAGAACACTGAAGCTTTCTTT. Its protein product is CASSWGGPKNTEAFF.

This clone was seen a single time. V and J are TRBV4-2 and TRBJ2-1, with a possible D match to TRBD2 (6 bases). The germline V and J ends were trimmed by 1 base and 4 bases, with 14 bases remaining between them. The germline CDR1 and CDR2 sequences are LGHNA and YNFKEQ. The CDR3 has 16 amino acids. DNA for the CDR3: TGTGCCAGCAGCCAAGTTTCGGGACTTGGTTACAATGAGCAGTTCTTC. Encoded protein: CASSQVSGLGYNEQFF.